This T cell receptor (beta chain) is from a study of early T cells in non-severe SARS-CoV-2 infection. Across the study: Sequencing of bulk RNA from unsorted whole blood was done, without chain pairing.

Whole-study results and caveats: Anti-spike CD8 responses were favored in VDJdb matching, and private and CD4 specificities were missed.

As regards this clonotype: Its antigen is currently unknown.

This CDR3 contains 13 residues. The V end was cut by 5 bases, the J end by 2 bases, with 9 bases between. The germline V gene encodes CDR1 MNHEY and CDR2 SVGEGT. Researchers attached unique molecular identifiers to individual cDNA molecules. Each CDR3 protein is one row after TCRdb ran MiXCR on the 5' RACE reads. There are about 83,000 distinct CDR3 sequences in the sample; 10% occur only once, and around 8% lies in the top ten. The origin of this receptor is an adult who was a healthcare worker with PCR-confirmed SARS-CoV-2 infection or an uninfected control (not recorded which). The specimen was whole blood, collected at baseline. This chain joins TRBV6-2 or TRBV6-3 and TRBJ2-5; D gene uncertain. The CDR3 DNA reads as TGTGCCAGCAGTAAACACAATCAAGAGACCCAGTACTTC. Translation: CASSKHNQETQYF.